The TCR beta chain under discussion was sequenced for a study of T cell repertoires in cytomegalovirus infection. Study information: Public TCR beta signatures were indicative of both CMV infection and a matching HLA type.

Study-level findings and limits: The study identified carriers of CMV plus the relevant HLA from cumulative public TCR beta family frequency. The ex vivo response was dominated by HLA-C-restricted CMV-specific TCR beta clonotypes.

TCRdb analysed the reads with MiXCR anew, one entry per CDR3 protein. The data show about 200,000 distinct CDR3 sequences, more than 9% seen once. A remark on this clonotype: Its antigen is unknown.

Trimming pared 2 bases from V and 5 bases from J, leaving 15 bases between. The CDR3 has 16 residues. Per the germline V gene, CDR1 is SGHDN and CDR2 is FVKESK. The clonotype originates from a human donor in good health (CMV status not recorded). Some clones in this sample may be carry-over from other donors' samples. The chain links TRBV14 to TRBJ1-4, with TRBD1 as a possible D gene (6 bases). The sequenced sample was PBMCs. CDR3 in amino acids: CASSQPGTSKNEKLFF. The CDR3, as DNA: TGTGCCAGCAGCCAACCCGGGACAAGTAAGAATGAAAAACTGTTTTTT. The entire variable domain, with the rest obtained from reference TRBV14 and TRBJ1-4, is as follows: EAGVTQFPSHSVIEKGQTVTLRCDPISGHDNLYWYRRVMGKEIKFLLHFVKESKQDESGMPNNRFLAERTGGTYSTLKVQPAELEDSGVYFCASSQPGTSKNEKLFFGSGTQLSVL.